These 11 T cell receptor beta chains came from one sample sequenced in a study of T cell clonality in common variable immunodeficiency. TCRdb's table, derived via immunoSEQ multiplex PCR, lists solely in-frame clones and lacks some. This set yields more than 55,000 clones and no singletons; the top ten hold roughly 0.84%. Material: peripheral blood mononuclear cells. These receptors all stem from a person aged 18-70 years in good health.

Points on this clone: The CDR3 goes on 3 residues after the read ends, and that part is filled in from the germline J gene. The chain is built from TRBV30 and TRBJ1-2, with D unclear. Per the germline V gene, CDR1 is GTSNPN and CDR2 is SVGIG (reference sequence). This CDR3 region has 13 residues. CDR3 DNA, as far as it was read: TGTGCCTGGAGTGTACGCGGGGTGGAGACC. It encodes CAWSVRGVET. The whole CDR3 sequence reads CAWSVRGVETYTF.

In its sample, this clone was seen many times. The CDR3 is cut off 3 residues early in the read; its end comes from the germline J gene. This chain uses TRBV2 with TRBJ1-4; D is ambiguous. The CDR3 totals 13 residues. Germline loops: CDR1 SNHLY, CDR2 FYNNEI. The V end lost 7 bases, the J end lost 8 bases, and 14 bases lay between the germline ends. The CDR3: CASIRPGGEKLFF. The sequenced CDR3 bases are TGTGCCAGCATCAGACCTGGAGGGGAAAAA.

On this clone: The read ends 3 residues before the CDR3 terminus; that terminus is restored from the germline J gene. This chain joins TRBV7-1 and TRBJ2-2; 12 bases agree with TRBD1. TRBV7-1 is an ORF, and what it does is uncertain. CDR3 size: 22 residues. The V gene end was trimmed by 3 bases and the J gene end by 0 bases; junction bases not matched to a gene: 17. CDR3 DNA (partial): TGTGCCAGCAGCTCCTCATCCTGGGACAGGGGGCGTAGGAACGCGAACACCGGGGAG. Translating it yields CASSSSSWDRGRRNANTGE. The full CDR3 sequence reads CASSSSSWDRGRRNANTGELFF.

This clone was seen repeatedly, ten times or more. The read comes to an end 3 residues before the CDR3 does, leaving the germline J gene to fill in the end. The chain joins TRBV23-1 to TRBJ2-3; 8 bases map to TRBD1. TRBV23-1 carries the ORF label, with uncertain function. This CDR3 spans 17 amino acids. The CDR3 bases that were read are TGCGCCAGCACCTCAACTCACAGGGGGAAGGAATGGCAGCCG. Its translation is CASTSTHRGKEWQP. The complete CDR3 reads CASTSTHRGKEWQPQYF.

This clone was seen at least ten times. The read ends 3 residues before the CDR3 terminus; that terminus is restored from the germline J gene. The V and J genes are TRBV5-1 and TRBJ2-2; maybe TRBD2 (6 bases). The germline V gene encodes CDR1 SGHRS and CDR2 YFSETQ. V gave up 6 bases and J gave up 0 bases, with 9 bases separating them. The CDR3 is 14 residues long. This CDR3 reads CASILAANTGELFF. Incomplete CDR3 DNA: TGCGCCAGCATACTAGCAGCGAACACCGGGGAG.

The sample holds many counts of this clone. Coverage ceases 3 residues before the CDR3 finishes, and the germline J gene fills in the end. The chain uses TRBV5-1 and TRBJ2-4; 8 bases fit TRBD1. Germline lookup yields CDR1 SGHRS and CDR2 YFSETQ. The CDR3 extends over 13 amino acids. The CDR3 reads CASSRTGNYGQYF. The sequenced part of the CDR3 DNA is TGCGCCAGCAGCCGGACAGGGAACTATGGT.

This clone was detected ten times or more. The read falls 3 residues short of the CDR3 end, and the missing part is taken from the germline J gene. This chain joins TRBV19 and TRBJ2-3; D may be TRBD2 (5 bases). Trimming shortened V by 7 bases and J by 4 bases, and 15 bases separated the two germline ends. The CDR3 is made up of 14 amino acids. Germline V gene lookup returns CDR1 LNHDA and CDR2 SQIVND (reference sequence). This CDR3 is CASTMSSTSDTQYF. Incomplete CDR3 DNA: TGTGCCAGTACCATGTCTAGCACATCAGATACG. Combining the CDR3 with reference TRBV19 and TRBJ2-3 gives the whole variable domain DGGITQSPKYLFRKEGQNVTLSCEQNLNHDAMYWYRQDPGQGLRLIYYSQIVNDFQKGDIAEGYSVSREKKESFPLTVTSAQKNPTAFYLCASTMSSTSDTQYFGPGTRLTVL.

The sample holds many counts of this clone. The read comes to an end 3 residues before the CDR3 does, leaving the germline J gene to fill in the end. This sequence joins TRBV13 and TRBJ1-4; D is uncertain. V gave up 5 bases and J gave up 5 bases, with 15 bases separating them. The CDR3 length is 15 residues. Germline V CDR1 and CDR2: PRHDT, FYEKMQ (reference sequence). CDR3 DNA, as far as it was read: TGTGCCAGCAGCGAGCGGGGAGGGAGCAATGAAAAA. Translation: CASSERGGSNEK. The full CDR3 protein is CASSERGGSNEKLFF. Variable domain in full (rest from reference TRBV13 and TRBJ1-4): AAGVIQSPRHLIKEKRETATLKCYPIPRHDTVYWYQQGPGQDPQFLISFYEKMQSDKGSIPDRFSAQQFSDYHSELNMSSLELGDSALYFCASSERGGSNEKLFFGSGTQLSVL.

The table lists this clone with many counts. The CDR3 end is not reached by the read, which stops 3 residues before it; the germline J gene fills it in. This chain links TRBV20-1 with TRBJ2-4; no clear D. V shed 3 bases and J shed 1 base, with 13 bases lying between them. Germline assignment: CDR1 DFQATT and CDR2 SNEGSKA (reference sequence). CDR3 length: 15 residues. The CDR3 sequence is CSARNLALAKNIQYF. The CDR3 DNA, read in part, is TGCAGTGCTAGGAATCTTGCGCTGGCCAAAAACATT.

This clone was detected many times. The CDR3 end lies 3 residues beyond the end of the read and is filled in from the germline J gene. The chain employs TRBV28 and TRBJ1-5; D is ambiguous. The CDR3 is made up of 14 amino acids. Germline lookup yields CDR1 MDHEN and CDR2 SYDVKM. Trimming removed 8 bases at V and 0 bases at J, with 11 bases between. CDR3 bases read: TGTGCCAGCGTGGGCAGCCCTAGCAATCAGCCC. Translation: CASVGSPSNQP. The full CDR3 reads CASVGSPSNQPQHF.

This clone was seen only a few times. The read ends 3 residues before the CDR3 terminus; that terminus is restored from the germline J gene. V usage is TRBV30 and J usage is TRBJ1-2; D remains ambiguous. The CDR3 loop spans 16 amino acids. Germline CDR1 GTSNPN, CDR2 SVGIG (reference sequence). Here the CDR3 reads CAWRAMTSRSYNDYTF. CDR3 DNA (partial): TGTGCCTGGAGGGCGATGACTAGCAGATCCTACAATGAC.